Listed below are T cell receptor beta chains from one sample, sequenced in a study of beta chain features in type 1 diabetes. Generated by immunoSEQ multiplex PCR, the TCRdb table keeps only in-frame clones and is missing some. The profile shows nearly 700,000 clones, 13% of them singletons. Sequenced sample: naive CD4+ T cells from blood. The receptors were sampled from a young man with type 1 diabetes. Each CDR3 is given with its conserved first and last residue. Clone size is stated in some rows and not others, as once, few, many or a class when expanded.

>NA|TRBJ1-6|TRBV28
CASSIQGPYSPLHF
>few|TRBJ2-2|TRBV7-3
CASSGKNTGELFF
>NA|TRBJ2-1|TRBV5-1
CASSLGGQLNYNEQFF
>few|TRBJ2-7|TRBV6-5
CASSRTGLVGYEQYF
>NA|TRBJ1-1|TRBV29-1
CSAAGDRGYGTEAFF
>few|TRBJ2-7|TRBV7-9
CASSVTTGIDEQYF
>few|TRBJ2-1|TRBV11-1
CASSHQKSSYNEQFF
>NA|TRBJ2-5|TRBV10-3
CAISESGGQETQYF
>few|TRBJ1-2|TRBV15
CATSTYLRDGYTF
>few|TRBJ2-2|TRBV4-1
CASSHDRRTLSGELFF
>few|TRBJ2-1|TRBV15
CATSLGSASGGTNEQFF
>few|TRBJ1-2|TRBV2
CASSQGASDGYTF
>NA|TRBJ2-3|TRBV29-1
CSVVNGGGPDTQYF
>few|TRBJ2-3|TRBV30
CAWTGTSGSDTQYF
>few|TRBJ2-7|TRBV5-1
CALARQGLSYEQYF
>NA|TRBJ1-5|TRBV5-1
CASSPGGDQPQHF
>NA|TRBJ1-1|TRBV6-4
CASSNEEDTEAFF